These 23 T cell receptor beta chains were all obtained from the same sample, sequenced in a study of cytomegalovirus exposure and HLA in healthy donors. PCR primers comprised 60 Vbeta and 13 Jbeta primers. Produced via immunoSEQ multiplex PCR; TCRdb's table is partial and in-frame only. Of some 180,000 clones in the sample, 80% are singletons; the top ten hold approximately 2%. Sequencing was done on a sample of PBMCs. Receptors originate from a woman between 25 and 40 years old in good health and CMV-seronegative.

This chain links TRBV6-1 with TRBJ1-5; no definite D call. Deletions cut 6 bases from V and 3 bases from J, with 15 bases between. The CDR3 is 15 amino acids. Germline CDR1 reads MNHNS; CDR2 reads SASEGT. For the CDR3, the DNA is TGTGCCAGCAGCTGGGAGTGGGTGGCCAATCAGCCCCAGCATTTT. The encoded protein is CASSWEWVANQPQHF.

This clone was observed a few times. The gene calls are TRBV5-1 and TRBJ2-3; 7 nucleotides align to TRBD2. The CDR3 extends over 16 amino acids. CDR1 SGHRS and CDR2 YFSETQ come from the germline V gene. V lost 1 base, J lost 2 bases, and 7 bases stayed unmatched. The CDR3 nucleotides are TGCGCCAGCAGCTTGCGGGCGGGGGATTCCACAGATACGCAGTATTTT. Amino acids: CASSLRAGDSTDTQYF.

The V call is TRBV29-1, the J call TRBJ1-2; D might be TRBD1 (6 bases). Germline V lookup: CDR1 SQVTM, CDR2 ANQGSEA. V was pared by 7 bases and J by 6 bases, with 18 bases between. The CDR3 has 13 residues. CDR3 in amino acids: CSASPGGADGYTF. CDR3 nucleotides: TGCAGCGCGAGCCCGGGGGGCGCAGATGGCTACACCTTC.

The chain is built from TRBV4-3 and TRBJ1-2, with D unresolved. The CDR3 consists of 15 residues. V was pared by 4 bases and J by 0 bases, with 12 bases between. Germline V gives CDR1 LGHNA, CDR2 YSLEER. The CDR3 nucleotides read TGCGCCAGCAGCCCCGGGATAGGGACTAACTATGGCTACACCTTC. Protein sequence: CASSPGIGTNYGYTF.

This clone appeared a few times. Written as DNA, the CDR3 is TGTGCCAGCAGTGAATATAATACCGGGACAGGGGAAGAGACCCAGTACTTC. It translates to CASSEYNTGTGEETQYF. The chain recombines TRBV25-1 with TRBJ2-5, with 10 bases that match TRBD1. Trimming took 0 bases from V and 3 from J; bases not matched to a gene: 7. Germline V gene sequence: CDR1 MGHDK, CDR2 SYGVNS. The CDR3 extends over 17 amino acids.

This clone appeared a single time. The chain uses TRBV11-2 and TRBJ1-1; D is unresolved. This CDR3 spans 14 amino acids. Germline CDR1 and CDR2: SGHAT and FQNNGV. V lost 1 base to trimming and J lost 3 bases, with 9 bases between them. In DNA, the CDR3 is TGTGCCAGCAGCTTAGTCAGGTCGGACACTGAAGCTTTCTTT. Translation: CASSLVRSDTEAFF.

This clone was counted once. The J gene is TRBJ2-3, the V gene TRBV6-4, with TRBD2 matching over 11 bases. The CDR3 runs 17 residues. The V segment lost 6 bases and the J segment 3 bases; nucleotides outside the gene matches: 11. Germline V gives CDR1 MRHNA, CDR2 SNTAGT. The CDR3 bases are TGTGCCAGCAGCACCGGGGCTAGCGGGGGGATAACAGATACGCAGTATTTT. This translates into CASSTGASGGITDTQYF.

The chain has TRBV13 and TRBJ2-6, with D uncertain. This CDR3 has 15 amino acids. V shed 0 bases and J shed 0 bases, with 3 bases lying between them. Germline assignment: CDR1 PRHDT and CDR2 FYEKMQ (reference sequence). The CDR3 sequence is CASSLGLSGANVLTF. In DNA, the CDR3 is TGTGCCAGCAGCTTAGGCCTCTCTGGGGCCAACGTCCTGACTTTC. The full variable domain, rest sourced from reference TRBV13 and TRBJ2-6, is AAGVIQSPRHLIKEKRETATLKCYPIPRHDTVYWYQQGPGQDPQFLISFYEKMQSDKGSIPDRFSAQQFSDYHSELNMSSLELGDSALYFCASSLGLSGANVLTFGAGSRLTVL.

This clone was observed a few times. Different DNA sequences within this sample yield the same CDR3. This chain uses TRBV30 with TRBJ1-5; the match to TRBD1 covers 7 bases. V trimming: 0 bases; J trimming: 2 bases; junction bases outside the gene matches: 1. The CDR3 is made up of 14 amino acids. Germline V gives CDR1 GTSNPN, CDR2 SVGIG (reference sequence). The CDR3 region has the DNA TGTGCCTGGAGTGTAACAGGGGGCAATCAGCCCCAGCATTTT. Translation gives CAWSVTGGNQPQHF.

J is TRBJ1-5 and V is TRBV5-1; 8 bases line up with TRBD1. The germline gives CDR1 SGHRS, CDR2 YFSETQ. The CDR3 is made up of 14 amino acids. The V gene end was trimmed by 4 bases and the J gene end by 8 bases; junction bases not matched to a gene: 8. The CDR3 sequence: CASSLGQGSKPQHF. The CDR3, as DNA: TGCGCCAGCAGCCTCGGACAGGGATCTAAGCCCCAGCATTTT.

V and J are TRBV11-2 and TRBJ1-3, with unresolved D. The CDR3 contains 18 residues. Per the germline V gene, CDR1 is SGHAT and CDR2 is FQNNGV. Deletions cut 0 bases from V and 2 bases from J, with 17 bases between. The CDR3 loop is CASSLEGMGVGAGNTIYF. CDR3 coding DNA: TGTGCCAGCAGCTTAGAGGGGATGGGAGTTGGGGCTGGAAACACCATATATTTT. The variable domain in full, completed from reference TRBV11-2 and TRBJ1-3, reads EAGVAQSPRYKIIEKRQSVAFWCNPISGHATLYWYQQILGQGPKLLIQFQNNGVVDDSQLPKDRFSAERLKGVDSTLKIQPAKLEDSAVYLCASSLEGMGVGAGNTIYFGEGSWLTVV.

The V and J genes are TRBV30 and TRBJ1-6; 8 nucleotides match TRBD1. The CDR3 runs 14 residues. J lost 7 bases, V lost 3 bases, and 5 bases had no gene match. CDR1 and CDR2 from the germline V gene are GTSNPN and SVGIG (reference sequence). The CDR3 spells CAWSDRQGNSPLHF. As DNA, the CDR3 is TGTGCCTGGAGCGATCGACAGGGGAATTCACCCCTCCACTTT.

The rearrangement joins TRBV6-1 to TRBJ2-2; 8 bases are a match to TRBD1. V shed 6 bases, J shed 7 bases, and the junction held 4 bases outside the gene matches. The CDR3 totals 13 residues. Germline-derived CDR1 and CDR2 are MNHNS and SASEGT. CDR3 nucleotides: TGTGCCAGCAGACCTACAGGGGGCGGGGAGCTGTTTTTT. This gives the protein CASRPTGGGELFF.

The V call is TRBV11-2, the J call TRBJ1-5; D may be TRBD1 (5 bases). With 1 base removed from V and 9 bases from J, the gap between germline ends came to 10 bases. The CDR3 covers 13 residues. Germline lookup yields CDR1 SGHAT and CDR2 FQNNGV. CDR3 region: CASSLGGGRPQHF. In nucleotides, the CDR3 is TGTGCCAGCAGCTTAGGGGGGGGTCGGCCCCAGCATTTT.

The J gene is TRBJ1-6, the V gene TRBV4-2; 9 positions match TRBD1. This CDR3 has 16 residues. With 1 base clipped from V and 8 bases from J, the junction kept 6 bases outside the gene matches. The germline gives CDR1 LGHNA, CDR2 YNFKEQ. CDR3: CASSQGLGTGHSPLHF. CDR3 DNA: TGTGCCAGCAGCCAAGGGCTCGGGACAGGGCATTCACCCCTCCACTTT.

The chain combines TRBV6-5 with TRBJ2-7; D ambiguous. Per germline, CDR1 MNHEY and CDR2 SVGAGI. Trimming took 8 bases from V and 3 from J, leaving 8 bases between them. CDR3 length: 11 amino acids. This CDR3 is CASHNSYEQYF. CDR3 bases: TGTGCCAGCCATAACAGCTACGAGCAGTACTTC.

This clone was observed a single time. The rearrangement links TRBV6-1 to TRBJ1-2; 11 bases fit TRBD1. CDR3 size: 11 residues. The V gene's germline CDR1 is MNHNS and CDR2 SASEGT. The CDR3 DNA reads as TGTGTTGGACAGGGGGCGGGTGGCTACACCTTC. This encodes CVGQGAGGYTF.

The V gene is TRBV12-5, the J gene TRBJ2-2; D may be TRBD1 (6 bases). Germline V gene lookup returns CDR1 LGHNT and CDR2 FRNRAP. The CDR3 extends over 16 amino acids. Trimming shortened V by 2 bases and J by 3 bases, and 13 bases separated the two germline ends. This chain's CDR3 is CASGLLGGQYTGELFF. Written as DNA, the CDR3 is TGTGCTAGTGGTTTGCTAGGCGGACAGTACACCGGGGAGCTGTTTTTT.

The CDR3 coding sequence is TGTGCCAGCAGCTCTACAGGATCCTACGAGCAGTACTTC. Its protein product is CASSSTGSYEQYF. The chain is built from TRBV11-2 and TRBJ2-7, with D perhaps TRBD1 (5 bases). CDR1 is SGHAT and CDR2 is FQNNGV in the germline V gene. This CDR3 region has 13 residues. V lost 4 bases and J lost 1, with 8 bases in between.

V and J are TRBV6-5 and TRBJ1-1; a weak D match, TRBD1 (5 bases). The germline V and J ends were trimmed by 6 bases and 2 bases, with 13 bases remaining between them. Germline CDR1 MNHEY, CDR2 SVGAGI. This CDR3 is built from 14 residues. The chain's CDR3 is CASSSLGENTEAFF. The CDR3 DNA sequence: TGTGCCAGCAGCTCCCTAGGGGAAAACACTGAAGCTTTCTTT.

In its sample, this clone was seen once. V gene TRBV5-8 combines with J gene TRBJ1-1, with a possible D match to TRBD1 (5 bases). Germline V gene sequence: CDR1 SGHTS, CDR2 YDEGEE. V was trimmed by 0 bases and J by 0 bases, leaving 9 bases between them. The CDR3 length is 15 residues. The CDR3 nucleotides read TGTGCCAGCAGCTTGGCGGCAGGGATGAACACTGAAGCTTTCTTT. This gives the protein CASSLAAGMNTEAFF.

The chain combines TRBV7-9 with TRBJ1-2, with 7 bases lining up with TRBD1. CDR1 and CDR2 (germline): SEHNR, FQNEAQ (reference sequence). V lost 1 base, J lost 4 bases, and 3 bases stayed unmatched. The CDR3 spans 14 residues. The CDR3 coding sequence is TGTGCCAGCAGCTTAGGACAGGGCGGCTATGGCTACACCTTC. Translated, it gives CASSLGQGGYGYTF.

The chain has TRBV2 and TRBJ1-5, with 10 nucleotides matching TRBD1. Germline lookup yields CDR1 SNHLY and CDR2 FYNNEI. Unmatched junction bases numbered 7, after V lost 7 bases and J lost 4 bases. The CDR3 runs 15 residues. CDR3 amino acids: CASTGDRGSNQPQHF. The CDR3 DNA reads TGTGCCAGCACCGGGGACAGGGGCAGTAATCAGCCCCAGCATTTT.